This is a list of T cell receptor beta chains from one sample in a study of beta chain features in type 1 diabetes. Assay used: immunoSEQ multiplex PCR; TCRdb lists only in-frame clones, some missing. The table shows about 200,000 clones, with roughly 11% occurring only once. Material for sequencing was central memory CD4+ T cells from blood. These receptors originate from a man between 18 and 35 years old in good health. Both conserved end residues are part of each CDR3. D genes are given only for firm matches. Expanded clones get a size class; other rows say once, few or many, or leave the size out.

d_call,v_call,clone_size,j_call,cdr3_aa,cdr3_nt
NA,TRBV5-5,few,TRBJ2-2,CASSRDGNTGELFF,TGTGCCAGCAGCCGGGACGGCAACACCGGGGAGCTGTTTTTT
NA,TRBV19,few,TRBJ2-4,CASSIQGRKNIQYF,TGTGCCAGTAGTATACAAGGGAGGAAAAACATTCAGTACTTC
NA,TRBV28,many,TRBJ2-3,CASSEAGGGTDTQYF,TGTGCCAGCAGTGAAGCTGGCGGGGGCACAGATACGCAGTATTTT
NA,TRBV12-5,NA,TRBJ2-1,CASGPFAFYNEQFF,TGTGCTAGTGGCCCCTTTGCCTTCTACAATGAGCAGTTCTTC
NA,TRBV19,many,TRBJ2-7,CASRLSGQGDSYEQYF,TGTGCCAGTAGACTCTCAGGACAAGGGGATTCCTACGAGCAGTACTTC
NA,TRBV7-3,NA,TRBJ2-6,CASSFARGSGANVLTF,TGTGCCAGCAGCTTTGCGAGAGGCTCTGGGGCCAACGTCCTGACTTTC
NA,TRBV5-5,NA,TRBJ2-6,CASSFSSSGANVLTF,TGTGCCAGCAGCTTCTCCTCCTCTGGGGCCAACGTCCTGACTTTC
NA,TRBV29-1,medium-sized,TRBJ2-3,CSVSMGADTQYF,TGCAGCGTCTCGATGGGAGCAGATACGCAGTATTTT
NA,TRBV2,few,TRBJ1-1,CASSGQGSTEAFF,TGTGCCAGCAGTGGCCAGGGGAGCACTGAAGCTTTCTTT
NA,TRBV6-5,NA,TRBJ1-2,CASSRQGHGYTF,TGTGCCAGCAGTCGTCAGGGGCATGGCTACACCTTC
NA,TRBV23-1,many,TRBJ1-4,CASSRAGRREKLFF,TGCGCCAGCAGTCGAGCGGGACGGCGGGAAAAACTGTTTTTT
NA,TRBV28,few,TRBJ2-7,CASTKTGAVYEQYF,TGTGCCAGTACCAAAACGGGGGCTGTCTACGAGCAGTACTTC
TRBD2,TRBV6-1,few,TRBJ2-5,CASSEGGTSYGVQETQYF,TGTGCCAGCAGTGAAGGCGGGACTAGCTACGGGGTCCAAGAGACCCAGTACTTC
TRBD2,TRBV5-6,few,TRBJ2-7,CASIRREANYEQYF,TGTGCCAGCATTCGGCGGGAGGCCAACTACGAGCAGTACTTC
TRBD1,TRBV5-4,NA,TRBJ2-5,CASSSGTGSGETQYF,TGTGCCAGCAGTTCCGGGACAGGCAGCGGGGAGACCCAGTACTTC
NA,TRBV7-3,NA,TRBJ1-6,CASSLTGQWNSPLHF,TGTGCCAGCAGCTTAACCGGACAGTGGAATTCACCCCTCCACTTT
TRBD2,TRBV5-1,few,TRBJ2-2,CASSKSGLVAGELFF,TGCGCCAGCAGCAAATCGGGACTAGTCGCCGGGGAGCTGTTTTTT
TRBD2,TRBV10-3,few,TRBJ2-1,CAISGTIAGYEQFF,TGTGCCATCAGTGGCACCATAGCGGGATATGAGCAGTTCTTC
TRBD2,TRBV5-1,NA,TRBJ2-1,CASSLNPTSGRTNNEQFF,TGCGCCAGCAGCTTGAACCCGACTAGCGGGAGGACGAACAATGAGCAGTTCTTC
NA,TRBV2,NA,TRBJ1-5,CASSGGSRTLQPQHF,TGTGCCAGCAGTGGGGGCTCTAGGACACTTCAGCCCCAGCATTTT
NA,TRBV9,NA,TRBJ2-5,CASSLTGNQETQYF,TGTGCCAGCAGCTTGACAGGTAATCAAGAGACCCAGTACTTC
NA,TRBV30,few,TRBJ1-5,CAWSTGINQPQHF,TGTGCCTGGAGTACAGGGATCAATCAGCCCCAGCATTTT
NA,TRBV7-2,NA,TRBJ2-5,CASSRAATQDGETQYF,TGTGCCAGCAGCCGGGCCGCTACACAGGATGGGGAGACCCAGTACTTC
TRBD1,TRBV4-2,few,TRBJ1-5,CASSLLDRGQKPQHF,TGTGCCAGCAGCCTGCTCGACAGGGGGCAGAAGCCCCAGCATTTT
NA,TRBV6-1,once,TRBJ2-7,CASSEDGTYEQYF,TGTGCCAGCAGTGAAGACGGGACCTACGAGCAGTACTTC
TRBD1,TRBV29-1,NA,TRBJ2-7,CSGWDRGQSEQYF,TGCAGCGGATGGGACAGGGGGCAAAGCGAGCAGTACTTC
TRBD2,TRBV29-1,few,TRBJ2-5,CSVADLAGQETQYF,TGCAGCGTTGCGGATCTAGCGGGTCAAGAGACCCAGTACTTC
NA,TRBV7-9,many,TRBJ2-4,CASTVGEFGTQYF,TGTGCCAGCACCGTAGGGGAGTTCGGCACTCAGTACTTC
NA,TRBV7-9,few,TRBJ1-1,CASSLATQNTEAFF,TGTGCCAGCAGCTTGGCAACACAAAACACTGAAGCTTTCTTT
NA,TRBV6-5,few,TRBJ2-5,CASSETVRAQYF,TGTGCCAGCAGTGAGACGGTCCGGGCCCAGTACTTC
NA,TRBV29-1,few,TRBJ2-7,CSVRPGTVTYEQYF,TGCAGCGTTCGACCCGGGACGGTAACCTACGAGCAGTACTTC
TRBD1,TRBV28,few,TRBJ2-7,CASSLPADRGNEQYF,TGTGCCAGCAGTCTCCCTGCGGACAGGGGCAACGAGCAGTACTTC
NA,TRBV7-2,NA,TRBJ2-5,CASSSNAGQTQYF,TGTGCCAGCAGCTCCAACGCCGGGCAGACCCAGTACTTC